This T cell receptor beta chain was recorded in a study of a mutant IDH1 vaccine in newly diagnosed glioma. Study details: Treated patients, around 60% male and around 40% female, averaged 40.4 years of age. Patients had received radiotherapy, temozolomide, or both previously, most receiving both.

The assay was immunoSEQ multiplex PCR, and TCRdb's table has in-frame clones only and misses some. The sample yields approximately 54,000 clones, roughly 80% seen once. Described time point: baseline, week 1 (first vaccination visit). Specified treatment: pre-vaccination baseline after standard-of-care therapy. This clone was picked up a small number of times. This CDR3 is built from 14 residues. CDR1 SEHNR and CDR2 FQNEAQ come from the germline V gene (reference sequence). Trimming cost V 5 bases and J 0 bases, with 8 bases left between them. This sequence joins TRBV7-9 and TRBJ1-3; the D is unclear. The sequences come from PBMCs, collected from a glioma patient treated with radiotherapy, temozolomide or both. The clonotype was recovered from a man aged 18 to 29 with glioma. The CDR3 nucleotides read TGTGCCAGCAGCCCCGCCCCCTCTGGAAACACCATATATTTT. It translates to CASSPAPSGNTIYF.